One sample yielded the 9 T cell receptor beta chains listed below, sequenced in a study of TIL therapy for anti-PD-1-resistant metastatic lung cancer. This was the immunoSEQ v3 assay. The table came from immunoSEQ multiplex PCR; TCRdb's copy has only in-frame clones and leaves some out. The sample holds 16,000 or so clones; approximately 69% are singletons and the top ten take more than 30%. Documented time point: pre-treatment sample, taken before nivolumab and TIL therapy. This material consisted of blood, taken at baseline. These receptors came from a person aged 25 to 85 with non-small cell lung cancer.

The CDR3 here is CASRSNSGGRTRDNNEQFF. CDR3 DNA: TGTGCCAGCAGGTCGAATAGCGGGGGGCGAACAAGAGACAACAATGAGCAGTTCTTC. V usage is TRBV11-1 and J usage is TRBJ2-1, with 10 bases matching TRBD2. This CDR3 has 19 amino acids. Trimming removed 6 bases from V and 5 bases from J; junction bases left unmatched: 19. In germline, CDR1 is SGHAT, CDR2 FQDESV (reference sequence).

This clone is categorized as large. The V and J genes are TRBV6-4 and TRBJ2-1, with TRBD2 identical over 14 bases. The germline CDR1 and CDR2 sequences are MRHNA and SNTAGT. V gave up 2 bases and J gave up 7 bases; unmatched junction bases: 1. The CDR3 consists of 15 residues. The CDR3 protein is CASSDRLAGGNEQFF. CDR3 sequence (DNA): TGTGCCAGCAGTGACCGACTAGCGGGGGGGAATGAGCAGTTCTTC.

The V gene is TRBV18, the J gene TRBJ1-4; 10 bases map to TRBD1. CDR3 length equals 15 residues. The germline CDR1 and CDR2 sequences are KGHSH and LQKENI. V was clipped by 6 bases and J by 5 bases; unmatched bases: 6. The CDR3 sequence: CASSPRTGGNEKLFF. In nucleotides, the CDR3 is TGTGCCAGCTCCCCTAGGACAGGGGGAAATGAAAAACTGTTTTTT.

This clone was picked up a small number of times. The chain has TRBV28 and TRBJ1-1; 7 nucleotides agree with TRBD1. The V segment lost 5 bases and the J segment 2 bases; nucleotides outside the gene matches: 8. Germline assignment: CDR1 MDHEN and CDR2 SYDVKM. The CDR3 length is 15 residues. This CDR3 reads CASSPRQGGNTEAFF. The CDR3 DNA sequence: TGTGCCAGCAGTCCCCGGCAGGGGGGAAACACTGAAGCTTTCTTT.

This sequence joins TRBV9 and TRBJ2-5; 7 nucleotides align to TRBD1. The CDR3 extends over 14 amino acids. Per germline, CDR1 SGDLS and CDR2 YYNGEE. The V gene end was trimmed by 7 bases and the J gene end by 5 bases; junction bases not matched to a gene: 11. Written as DNA, the CDR3 is TGTGCCAGCTCAAAGACGGGACAGTGGGAGACCCAGTACTTC. Protein sequence: CASSKTGQWETQYF.

This clone showed up just once. The chain links TRBV28 to TRBJ2-1; 9 positions match TRBD2. Germline trimming cut 4 bases from V and 8 bases from J; bases unmatched to any gene: 9. Germline V lookup: CDR1 MDHEN, CDR2 SYDVKM. This CDR3 is 15 amino acids long. The CDR3 region has the DNA TGTGCCAGCAGTTGGCTAGCGGGATCGGTGGATGAGCAGTTCTTC. As protein: CASSWLAGSVDEQFF.

The chain links TRBV7-9 to TRBJ1-2, with TRBD1 matching over 8 bases. The V and J ends lost 4 bases and 6 bases, in that order; junction bases with no gene match: 10. This CDR3 is built from 15 residues. Germline V CDR1 and CDR2: SEHNR, FQNEAQ (reference sequence). The CDR3, as DNA: TGTGCCAGCAGCTCACACAAGGACAGGGATCATGGCTACACCTTC. Protein product: CASSSHKDRDHGYTF. Combining the CDR3 with reference TRBV7-9 and TRBJ1-2 gives the whole variable domain DTGVSQNPRHKITKRGQNVTFRCDPISEHNRLYWYRQTLGQGPEFLTYFQNEAQLEKSRLLSDRFSAERPKGSFSTLEIQRTEQGDSAMYLCASSSHKDRDHGYTFGSGTRLTVV.

Turning to this clone: The junction departs from the called germline gene at one end, perhaps through a read error. In the same sample, other DNA sequences code for this CDR3. The V gene is TRBV7-2, the J gene TRBJ2-7; 7 bases align to TRBD2. There are 14 residues in the CDR3. CDR1 and CDR2 (germline): SGHTA, FQGNSA. The CDR3 region has the DNA TGTGCCAGCAGCCTAGCGGAAAGCTCCTACGAGCAGTACTTC. It codes for CASSLAESSYEQYF.

The rearrangement uses TRBV6-5 and TRBJ1-2, with 9 bases that match TRBD1. The CDR3 loop spans 15 amino acids. Germline V gene sequence: CDR1 MNHEY, CDR2 SVGAGI. The junction had 9 bases not matched to a gene; V was cut back by 6 bases and J by 4 bases. CDR3: CASSQTGTGSYGYTF. The CDR3 DNA sequence: TGTGCCAGCAGCCAAACCGGGACAGGGAGCTATGGCTACACCTTC.